Listed below are T cell receptor beta chains from one sample, sequenced in a study of blood T cell repertoires in COVID-19. Libraries were prepared by immunoSEQ multiplex PCR; TCRdb keeps only in-frame clonotypes and omits some of them. The sample consists of 280,000 or so clones, 90% of them appearing once. The sequencing sample was made of PBMCs or T cells enriched from blood (not recorded which). The origin of the receptors is a woman between 18 and 30 years old with acute COVID-19. The CDR3 runs from the conserved cysteine through the conserved F or W. D genes are given only for firm matches. Size tells how often a clone was seen (once, few, many) or the class of an expanded clone, and some rows leave it out.

J gene,V gene,D gene,clone size,CDR3 protein,CDR3 DNA
TRBJ2-1,TRBV6-2/TRBV6-3,NA,NA,CASSILNEQFF,TGTGCCAGCAGTATTCTCAATGAGCAGTTCTTC
TRBJ2-2,TRBV4-2,NA,NA,CASSQGQVGLGGELFF,TGTGCCAGCAGCCAAGGACAGGTGGGGCTAGGCGGGGAGCTGTTTTTT
TRBJ2-5,TRBV3-1/TRBV3-2,NA,NA,CASSQDRFGVQETQYF,TGTGCCAGCAGCCAAGATCGTTTCGGAGTTCAAGAGACCCAGTACTTC
TRBJ1-5,TRBV7-8,TRBD1,NA,CASSPNRTGGNQPQHF,TGTGCCAGCAGCCCGAATCGGACAGGGGGCAATCAGCCCCAGCATTTT
TRBJ2-1,TRBV7-9,NA,NA,CASSPITGVGSYNEQFF,TGTGCCAGCAGCCCTATTACGGGAGTAGGGTCGTACAATGAGCAGTTCTTC
TRBJ2-3,TRBV5-1,TRBD1,NA,CASTKGQGADTQYF,TGCGCCAGCACCAAGGGACAGGGGGCAGATACGCAGTATTTT
TRBJ1-4,TRBV4-1,NA,NA,CASSQDAETGMEKLFF,TGCGCCAGCAGCCAAGATGCCGAAACGGGGATGGAAAAACTGTTTTTT
TRBJ2-1,TRBV7-9,TRBD2,NA,CASSPLAGGYEQFF,TGTGCCAGCAGTCCGCTAGCGGGAGGGTATGAGCAGTTCTTC
TRBJ1-1,TRBV28,TRBD1,NA,CASRKDREYTEAFF,TGTGCCAGCAGAAAAGACAGGGAGTACACTGAAGCTTTCTTT
TRBJ2-3,TRBV7-2,TRBD2,NA,CASRRTSLSPGYF,TGTGCCAGCAGGCGGACTAGCCTGTCCCCGGGGTATTTT
TRBJ2-7,TRBV27,NA,NA,CASSLYSGRGPRHEQYF,TGTGCCAGCAGTTTATACTCAGGCAGGGGCCCTCGACACGAGCAGTACTTC
TRBJ2-7,TRBV7-2,NA,NA,CASSQAGAYEQYF,TGTGCCAGCAGCCAAGCGGGCGCCTACGAGCAGTACTTC
TRBJ1-5,TRBV24-1,TRBD1,NA,CATRGTETNQPQHF,TGTGCCACCAGGGGGACAGAAACCAATCAGCCCCAGCATTTT
TRBJ2-1,TRBV11-3,TRBD1,NA,CASSGRTGNHNEQFF,TGTGCCAGCAGCGGCCGGACAGGGAACCACAATGAGCAGTTCTTC
TRBJ2-3,TRBV6-5,NA,NA,CASSYSRGKSDTQYF,TGTGCCAGCAGTTACAGCAGGGGCAAGTCAGATACGCAGTATTTT
TRBJ2-2,TRBV5-1,NA,NA,CASSLPGGRGTGELFF,TGCGCCAGCAGCTTGCCGGGGGGCCGAGGCACCGGGGAGCTGTTTTTT
TRBJ2-5,TRBV30,TRBD2,NA,CAWSSGSWGQETQYF,TGTGCCTGGAGTAGCGGGAGCTGGGGACAAGAGACCCAGTACTTC
TRBJ2-7,TRBV10-2,TRBD2,NA,CASRNVLPGLAGGPSGEQYF,TGCGCCAGCAGGAACGTCTTACCGGGACTAGCGGGAGGGCCCTCAGGAGAGCAGTACTTC
TRBJ1-2,TRBV28,NA,once,CASKDFGGASGGYTF,TGTGCCAGCAAGGATTTTGGGGGCGCCTCGGGGGGCTACACCTTC
TRBJ2-1,TRBV2,TRBD1,NA,CASTSTGGLQFF,TGTGCCAGCACATCAACAGGGGGACTGCAGTTCTTC
TRBJ1-2,TRBV5-1,NA,NA,CASSLRGTRGYYGYTF,TGCGCCAGCAGCCTTAGGGGGACACGAGGGTACTATGGCTACACCTTC
TRBJ2-7,TRBV10-2,TRBD1,NA,CASSDFRGRNEQYF,TGCGCCAGCAGTGATTTCAGGGGGCGCAACGAGCAGTACTTC
TRBJ2-7,TRBV28,TRBD2,NA,CASSIGTSSRPYEQYF,TGTGCCAGCAGCATCGGGACTAGCAGTCGTCCCTACGAGCAGTACTTC
TRBJ2-5,TRBV7-3,NA,NA,CASSLSGAKETQYF,TGTGCCAGCAGCTTAAGTGGGGCCAAAGAGACCCAGTACTTC